The 23 T cell receptor beta chains given below trace back to one sample, sequenced in a study of regulatory T cells in long-lasting Graves disease. In building TCR beta libraries, iRepertoire HTBI primers were used together with Arm-PCR of CDR3 regions. TCRdb analysed the multiplex PCR reads with MiXCR anew, one entry per CDR3 protein. The sample has fewer than 350,000 distinct CDR3 sequences, about a sixth seen once. The time point denotes: newly diagnosed GD, antithyroid drugs for less than 3 months. Preparation of the TCR library used RNA extracted from PBMCs. This material consisted of peripheral blood mononuclear cells (PBMCs), taken at new diagnosis, from a patient treated with antithyroid drugs. All receptors come from a female donor with Graves disease.

Details on this clonotype: A far larger clone is off by one base, so a read error is likely. This chain uses TRBV2 with TRBJ2-1; D perhaps matches TRBD2 (7 bases). The better agreement between TRBJ2-5 and the DNA end casts doubt on the J call. The CDR3 is 14 amino acids. Germline-derived CDR1 and CDR2 are SNHLY and FYNNEI. CDR3 sequence (DNA): TGTGCCAGCGACAAGGGAGGGGGTCAAGAGACCCAGTACTTC. It codes for CASDKGGGQETQYF.

The chain couples TRBV4-1 to TRBJ2-1; unclear D gene. The V end was cut by 4 bases, the J end by 3 bases, with 16 bases between. CDR3 length: 16 amino acids. Germline-derived CDR1 and CDR2 are MGHRA and YSYEKL. The chain's CDR3 is CASSRMDGPIYNEQFF. In DNA, the CDR3 is TGCGCCAGCAGCCGGATGGACGGTCCCATCTACAATGAGCAGTTCTTC.

The sample holds many counts of this clonotype. The genes are TRBV20-1 and TRBJ2-4; D is ambiguous. Trimming removed 1 base from V and 5 bases from J, with 21 bases in between. The CDR3 sequence is 17 residues long. The germline gives CDR1 DFQATT, CDR2 SNEGSKA (reference sequence). The CDR3 loop is CSARGLLGGSPENIQYF. DNA of the CDR3: TGCAGTGCTAGAGGGCTTCTGGGCGGATCACCGGAAAACATTCAGTACTTC.

There are a few counts of this clonotype. The CDR3 DNA follows: TGTGCCTGGAGGAAATACAGGGGATCGTTAGGCGGCTACACCTTC. It is translated as CAWRKYRGSLGGYTF. This sequence joins TRBV30 and TRBJ1-2; 7 bases agree with TRBD1. This CDR3 is 15 amino acids long. From germline, CDR1 is GTSNPN and CDR2 SVGIG (reference sequence). The V segment lost 3 bases and the J segment 8 bases; nucleotides outside the gene matches: 15.

This clonotype was observed at least ten times. The V call is TRBV9, the J call TRBJ2-7, with 10 bases matching TRBD2. Losses at the gene ends were 4 bases for V and 4 bases for J; bases not matched to a gene: 11. CDR1 is SGDLS, CDR2 YYNGEE, per germline. The CDR3 totals 16 residues. The CDR3 DNA reads TGTGCCAGCAGCTCAAAGGGGACTAGCGAGGTGTACGAGCAGTACTTC. Its translation is CASSSKGTSEVYEQYF.

In this sample, this clonotype turned up many times. The chain recombines TRBV7-6 with TRBJ2-7, with D perhaps TRBD1 (6 bases). In germline, CDR1 is SGHVS, CDR2 FNYEAQ. This CDR3 spans 15 amino acids. With 5 bases removed from V and 6 bases from J, the gap between germline ends came to 20 bases. The CDR3: CASSPEVQGLGEQYF. CDR3 sequence (DNA): TGTGCCAGCAGCCCTGAGGTCCAGGGGTTGGGCGAGCAGTACTTC.

This clonotype was counted ten times or more. The chain combines TRBV14 with TRBJ2-2; D perhaps matches TRBD1 (5 bases). Germline V lookup: CDR1 SGHDN, CDR2 FVKESK. Trimming removed 4 bases at V and 6 bases at J, with 18 bases between. The CDR3 spans 16 residues. This chain's CDR3 is CASSLLGPNPAGELFF. In nucleotides, the CDR3 is TGTGCCAGCAGCCTCCTGGGGCCTAACCCGGCCGGGGAGCTGTTTTTT.

There are many counts of this clonotype. This chain links TRBV7-2 with TRBJ2-3; D is ambiguous. The V gene lost 0 bases and the J gene lost 0 bases, with 4 bases spanning the gap. Germline V gene data show CDR1 as SGHTA and CDR2 as FQGNSA. This CDR3 is built from 14 residues. As DNA, the CDR3 is TGTGCCAGCAGCTTAGCCTACAGCACAGATACGCAGTATTTT. Translation: CASSLAYSTDTQYF.

Notes on this clonotype: This may arise from a read error, as a much more abundant clone is one base away. The V gene is TRBV24-1, the J gene TRBJ2-1; 7 bases are shared with TRBD1. The V and J ends lost 4 bases and 6 bases, in that order; junction bases with no gene match: 11. This CDR3 has 16 residues. CDR1 is KGHDR and CDR2 is SFDVKD in the germline V gene. The CDR3 DNA is TGTGCCACCAGTGAGGCGTCGGGACAGATCGGCAATGAGCAGTTCTTC. Amino acid sequence: CATSEASGQIGNEQFF.

This clonotype was seen ten or more times. The genes are TRBV10-3 and TRBJ2-3; possibly TRBD1 or TRBD2 for D (5 bases each). The CDR3 is 12 residues long. The germline V gene has CDR1 ENHRY and CDR2 SYGVKD. The CDR3 DNA follows: TGTGCGGCCGGGACCGACACAGATACGCAGTATTTT. It encodes CAAGTDTDTQYF.

A word on this clonotype: A much larger clone differs from this one at a single base, so this may be a read error. CDR3 nucleotide sequence: TGTGCCAGCAGCTTGATCGAGCGGAACAATGAGCACTTCTTC. Its translation: CASSLIERNNEHFF. The chain couples TRBV5-4 to TRBJ2-1; a weak D match, TRBD2 (5 bases). The CDR3 contains 14 residues. Germline CDR1 SGHNT, CDR2 YYREEE (reference sequence).

The chain links TRBV6-2 or TRBV6-3 to TRBJ1-2; D remains unclear. Trimming shortened V by 6 bases and J by 1 base, and 9 bases separated the two germline ends. The CDR3 spans 13 residues. CDR1 and CDR2 (germline): MNHEY, SVGEGT. Here the CDR3 reads CASRTSINYGYTF. Here the CDR3 DNA reads TGTGCCAGCAGGACAAGCATTAACTATGGCTACACCTTC.

This clonotype was counted ten times or more. The rearrangement links TRBV28 to TRBJ1-2; 8 bases are a match to TRBD1. The trim removed 6 bases at V and 7 bases at J, leaving 10 bases unmatched. Germline CDR1 MDHEN, CDR2 SYDVKM. The CDR3 runs to 14 residues. For the CDR3, the DNA is TGTGCCAGCAGACAACAGGGGGGAGGGAGTGGCTACACCTTC. The encoded protein is CASRQQGGGSGYTF.

The chain links TRBV25-1 to TRBJ2-1, with 9 bases aligning to TRBD1. This CDR3 is built from 17 residues. The ends lost 4 bases at V and 2 bases at J; junction bases unmatched: 9. From germline, CDR1 is MGHDK and CDR2 SYGVNS. CDR3 nucleotide sequence: TGTGCCAGCAGTGGTACCCGGGACAGGGTGGCCTACAATGAGCAGTTCTTC. It encodes CASSGTRDRVAYNEQFF.

This clonotype was counted at least ten times. This chain joins TRBV2 and TRBJ2-3, with D perhaps TRBD2 (7 bases). V shed 5 bases and J shed 2 bases, with 17 bases lying between them. The CDR3 runs 16 residues. Germline lookup yields CDR1 SNHLY and CDR2 FYNNEI. The CDR3 loop reads CASSSEGGIPTDTQYF. DNA of the CDR3: TGTGCCAGCAGTTCCGAGGGGGGGATCCCCACAGATACGCAGTATTTT.

CDR3 sequence reads: CASSLSAGLRTGELFF. In DNA form, the CDR3 reads TGTGCCAGCAGTTTAAGTGCAGGGTTACGCACCGGGGAGCTGTTTTTT. V usage is TRBV27 and J usage is TRBJ2-2, with D possibly being TRBD1 (5 bases). In germline, CDR1 is MNHEY, CDR2 SMNVEV (reference sequence). CDR3 size: 16 residues. With 2 bases removed from V and 4 bases from J, the gap between germline ends came to 14 bases.

Concerning this clonotype: A junction end diverges from the germline sequence, so it may reflect a read error. The chain couples TRBV6-2 or TRBV6-3 to TRBJ1-1; D possibly corresponds to TRBD1 (6 bases). The CDR3 sequence is 14 residues long. Germline lookup yields CDR1 MNHEY and CDR2 SVGEGT. The CDR3 region has the DNA TGTCCCAGCAGTTACCGGGGGGCGAACACTGAAGCTTTCTTT. It codes for CPSSYRGANTEAFF.

Comments on this clonotype: Sequence at one end of the junction differs from germline and may be a read error. This sequence joins TRBV7-6 and TRBJ2-4, with D tentatively TRBD1 (5 bases). CDR3 length: 12 amino acids. The V gene's germline CDR1 is SGHVS and CDR2 FNYEAQ. For the CDR3, the DNA is TGTGCCAGCTGCCCAGGGTTGGCTGAGCAGTCCTTC. It encodes CASCPGLAEQSF.

This clonotype was observed once. V and J are TRBV11-2 and TRBJ1-5; 8 bases are shared with TRBD1. The CDR3 has 13 residues. Germline V gene data show CDR1 as SGHAT and CDR2 as FQNNGV. V lost 5 bases and J lost 7; bases outside the gene matches: 4. The CDR3 DNA sequence: TGTGCCAGCAGCCGGACAGGGCGGCAGCCCCAGCATTTT. This encodes CASSRTGRQPQHF.

This clonotype was seen many times. This chain links TRBV10-2 with TRBJ2-5; tentatively, D is TRBD1 (5 bases). This CDR3 spans 16 amino acids. Germline values: CDR1 WSHSY, CDR2 SAAADI. V was shortened by 4 bases and J by 5 bases, with 20 bases between the two germline ends. The CDR3 DNA is TGCGCCAGCAGTGTTCAAGCCGGCAGACAGAAGGAGACCCAGTACTTC. Its translation: CASSVQAGRQKETQYF.

The sample holds many counts of this clonotype. The chain carries TRBV28 and TRBJ2-5; no definite D call. The germline V and J ends were trimmed by 4 bases and 3 bases, with 12 bases remaining between them. The CDR3 sequence is 14 residues long. CDR1 is MDHEN, CDR2 SYDVKM, per germline. CDR3 DNA: TGTGCCAGCAGTTCCTTAAACAGAAAAGAGACCCAGTACTTC. This translates into CASSSLNRKETQYF.

This clonotype was observed at least ten times. This rearrangement joins TRBV28 to TRBJ2-7, with 7 nucleotides matching TRBD2. The CDR3 consists of 13 residues. The germline V gene has CDR1 MDHEN and CDR2 SYDVKM. J lost 6 bases, V lost 3 bases, and 5 bases had no gene match. The CDR3 DNA sequence: TGTGCCAGCAGTTTGGGAGGGCCCCGCGAGCAGTACTTC. Protein product: CASSLGGPREQYF.

In its sample, this clonotype was seen many times. This chain uses TRBV27 with TRBJ2-7; TRBD1 matches at 8 bases. J lost 5 bases, V lost 5 bases, and 8 bases had no gene match. CDR1 MNHEY and CDR2 SMNVEV come from the germline V gene (reference sequence). This CDR3 region has 14 residues. The CDR3: CASSSGQGWNEQYF. In DNA form, the CDR3 reads TGTGCCAGCAGTAGCGGACAGGGATGGAACGAGCAGTACTTC.